This TCR beta chain was identified in a study of immune evolution from preneoplasia to lung adenocarcinoma. The study's findings and limits: Top clone share appeared to fall from AAH through AIS, MIA, adenocarcinoma. Normal lung had highest clonality; later lesions appeared denser, more diverse.

Only a few counts were recorded for this clone. Its antigen is unidentified. TCRdb's table, derived via immunoSEQ multiplex PCR, lists solely in-frame clones and lacks some. The profile shows 5,000 or so clones, approximately 69% of them singletons. Sequenced: FFPE adjacent normal lung tissue. This receptor was obtained from a person aged 60-79 years with lung adenocarcinoma.

The CDR3 is CSVGTGGEQYF. CDR3 nucleotide sequence: TGCAGCGTTGGAACAGGGGGGGAGCAGTACTTC. The rearrangement links TRBV29-1 to TRBJ2-7; 8 bases map to TRBD1. Germline V gene lookup returns CDR1 SQVTM and CDR2 ANQGSEA. The CDR3 totals 11 residues. Germline trimming cut 4 bases from V and 7 bases from J; bases unmatched to any gene: 3.